These 9 T cell receptor beta chains originate from one sample sequenced in a study of T cell changes during pregnancy in multiple sclerosis (dated by TCRdb to 2018 to 2020). Library method: the immunoSEQ multiplex PCR assay. The source is immuneACCESS, and TCRdb retained only in-frame sequences with V and J called. Part of the clones is not carried over; for the studies checked, unresolved V genes explain less than half of this, and the remainder is unexplained. The sample table contains fewer than 85,000 clones; only one count was recorded for approximately 92% of them. 2.5% to 3.5% of the sample rests with the top ten. The starting material was peripheral blood, obtained in the third trimester of pregnancy. The receptors derive from a female donor in good health, enrolled as a control in a pregnancy study.

The rearrangement links TRBV6-1 to TRBJ1-5; tentative D call: TRBD1 (5 bases). Germline CDR1 is MNHNS and CDR2 is SASEGT. The CDR3 totals 13 residues. Trimming removed 4 bases at V and 8 bases at J, with 12 bases between. The CDR3 coding sequence is TGTGCCAGCAGTGTGGGGGGTACGGAGCCCCAGCATTTT. Translating gives CASSVGGTEPQHF.

V gene TRBV28 combines with J gene TRBJ1-1; D perhaps matches TRBD1 (5 bases). Deletions cut 6 bases from V and 4 bases from J, with 9 bases between. The CDR3 contains 12 residues. Per the germline V gene, CDR1 is MDHEN and CDR2 is SYDVKM. CDR3 bases: TGTGCCAGCAGGGTTGACAGCACTGAAGCTTTCTTT. Translating it yields CASRVDSTEAFF. The variable domain in full, with the rest retrieved from reference TRBV28 and TRBJ1-1, is DVKVTQSSRYLVKRTGEKVFLECVQDMDHENMFWYRQDPGLGLRLIYFSYDVKMKEKGDIPEGYSVSREKKERFSLILESASTNQTSMYLCASRVDSTEAFFGQGTRLTVV.

V and J are TRBV12-2 and TRBJ1-5; the D call TRBD1 from the table was never checked on the DNA. TRBV12-2 is a documented pseudogene. The CDR3 loop spans 16 amino acids. In nucleotides, the CDR3 is TGTGCAAGTCGCTTAGGGGACACTTATAGCAATCAGCCCCAGCATTTT. Translation gives CASRLGDTYSNQPQHF.

The rearrangement uses TRBV5-1 and TRBJ2-7; 12 bases are shared with TRBD1. V trimming: 4 bases; J trimming: 4 bases; junction bases outside the gene matches: 6. The length of the CDR3 is 15 residues. The germline V gene has CDR1 SGHRS and CDR2 YFSETQ. The CDR3 DNA is TGCGCCAGCAGCCCAGGGACAGGGGGCAGGTACGAGCAGTACTTC. Residues: CASSPGTGGRYEQYF.

This chain links TRBV29-1 with TRBJ2-5; TRBD2 might be the D (6 bases). Deletions cut 4 bases from V and 2 bases from J, with 8 bases between. Germline CDR1 and CDR2: SQVTM and ANQGSEA. The CDR3 has 12 residues. In nucleotides, the CDR3 is TGCAGCGTTGGCGGGGTACAAGAGACCCAGTACTTC. Amino acid sequence: CSVGGVQETQYF.

The V gene is TRBV7-9, the J gene TRBJ2-7; tentative D call: TRBD2 (5 bases). The V end was cut by 1 base, the J end by 2 bases, with 12 bases between. Germline V gives CDR1 SEHNR, CDR2 FQNEAQ (reference sequence). The CDR3 consists of 15 residues. CDR3 amino acids: CASSLVGARTYEQYF. Written as DNA, the CDR3 is TGTGCCAGCAGCTTAGTGGGAGCCCGAACCTACGAGCAGTACTTC.

This chain's CDR3 is CASATGNSYEQYF. The CDR3 nucleotides read TGCGCCAGCGCAACGGGTAACTCCTACGAGCAGTACTTC. This chain uses TRBV5-1 with TRBJ2-7; D gene unclear. Germline assignment: CDR1 SGHRS and CDR2 YFSETQ. The CDR3 loop spans 13 amino acids. V lost 7 bases, J lost 0 bases, and 11 bases lay in between.

This clone has just one count. The V gene is TRBV6-5, the J gene TRBJ1-6; a weak D match, TRBD1 (6 bases). The germline V gene encodes CDR1 MNHEY and CDR2 SVGAGI. This CDR3 region has 16 residues. Between the trimmed V and J ends, which lost 4 bases and 7 bases, there was a span of 17 bases. As DNA, the CDR3 is TGTGCCAGCAGTTCCCAAGGGGGGGCGCGGAATTCACCCCTCCACTTT. Encoded protein: CASSSQGGARNSPLHF.

This clone was detected a few times. The rearrangement joins TRBV28 to TRBJ1-1, with D uncertain. The CDR3 has 11 residues. CDR1 is MDHEN, CDR2 SYDVKM, per germline. The CDR3 loop is CATGVNTEAFF. As DNA, the CDR3 is TGTGCGACGGGAGTGAACACTGAAGCTTTCTTT. Full variable domain (remainder filled in from reference TRBV28 and TRBJ1-1): DVKVTQSSRYLVKRTGEKVFLECVQDMDHENMFWYRQDPGLGLRLIYFSYDVKMKEKGDIPEGYSVSREKKERFSLILESASTNQTSMYLCATGVNTEAFFGQGTRLTVV.